This TCR beta chain originates from a study of T cells after yellow fever vaccination. Overall study context: With SMART-Seq v4 Ultra Low Input, the fractions containing low cell numbers were prepared. Study-wide findings and caveats: Weaker in magnitude, the secondary response showed a faster peak on day 5 versus 15.

The V gene's germline CDR1 is KGHDR and CDR2 SFDVKD. This CDR3 has 14 amino acids. The germline V and J ends were trimmed by 4 bases and 1 base, with 9 bases remaining between them. One entry per CDR3 protein results from TCRdb running MiXCR on the 5' RACE reads. The repertoire includes more than 300,000 distinct CDR3 sequences, over 8.5% of them detected once, and about 3% sits in the top ten. Only a few counts were recorded for this clonotype. Its specificity is not known. This sample comprised CD4+ T cells sorted from PBMCs, obtained 45 days after the yellow fever booster vaccination. The V and J genes are TRBV24-1 and TRBJ2-5, with D unclear. The clonotype comes from a man between 18 and 35 years old who received the YFV17D yellow fever vaccine. The CDR3 sequence is CATSDIGPQETQYF. CDR3 in DNA: TGTGCCACCAGTGACATTGGGCCCCAAGAGACCCAGTACTTC.